This T cell receptor (beta chain) was sequenced during a study of cytomegalovirus exposure and HLA in healthy donors. Study information: Findings of an earlier analysis included some 120 million unique TCR beta sequences from 190 million or so T cells. Whole-study results and caveats: In a later analysis, common viral pathogens appeared linked to several of the most significant clusters.

As to this clone: Its antigen is unknown.

Germline CDR1 ENHRY, CDR2 SYGVKD. The CDR3 has 17 residues. Germline trimming cut 0 bases from V and 1 base from J; bases unmatched to any gene: 4. A multiplex PCR was run with 60 Vbeta primers and 13 Jbeta primers. Profiled with immunoSEQ multiplex PCR; TCRdb holds only in-frame clones, not every one. In the table there are 90,000 to 110,000 clones, around 86% of which are singletons. The clonotype was recovered from a man in his thirties or forties in good health and CMV-seropositive. The chain uses TRBV10-3 and TRBJ2-3; 10 bases agree with TRBD2. Sequenced: PBMCs. The CDR3 DNA is TGTGCCATCAGTGAGTCGAACCTAGCGGGGGGCACAGATACGCAGTATTTT. Translation: CAISESNLAGGTDTQYF.